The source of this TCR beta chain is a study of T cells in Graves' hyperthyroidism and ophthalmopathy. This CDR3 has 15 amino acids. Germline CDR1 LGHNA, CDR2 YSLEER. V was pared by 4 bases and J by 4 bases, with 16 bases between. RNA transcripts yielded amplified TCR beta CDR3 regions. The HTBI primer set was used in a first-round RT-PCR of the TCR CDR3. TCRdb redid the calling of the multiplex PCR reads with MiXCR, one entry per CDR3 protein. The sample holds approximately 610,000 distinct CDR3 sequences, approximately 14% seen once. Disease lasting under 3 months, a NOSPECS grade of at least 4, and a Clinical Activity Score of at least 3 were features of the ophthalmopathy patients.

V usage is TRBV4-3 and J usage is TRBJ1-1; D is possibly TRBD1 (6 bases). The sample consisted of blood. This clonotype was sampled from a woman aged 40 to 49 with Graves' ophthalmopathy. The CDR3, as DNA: TGCGCCAGCAGCCCAAGCCACGGCAGGGGCACTGAAGCTTTCTTT. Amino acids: CASSPSHGRGTEAFF.